This T cell receptor beta chain originates from a study of cytomegalovirus exposure and HLA in healthy donors. Study-wide results and caveats: Later analysis identified 16,951 TCR beta sequences associated with HLA alleles, using a false discovery rate threshold of 0.05. Earlier analysis yielded a pattern in which most TCR beta V segments were productive about 90% or about 30% of the time. There were some public TCRs occurring in many donors, but most TCR sequences were rare.

It was with 60 Vbeta and 13 Jbeta primers that the PCR ran. Measured with immunoSEQ multiplex PCR; TCRdb has only the in-frame clones, and not every one. Of about 130,000 clones in the sample, 17% were seen once. As concerns this clone: Its specificity is not known.

Sequenced material: PBMCs. The sequence came from a female donor in good health and CMV-seropositive.

CDR3 DNA sequence: TGTGCCAGCAGTCCCGGGACTAGCGGTGACAATGAGCAGTTCTTC. The encoded protein is CASSPGTSGDNEQFF. The chain couples TRBV27 to TRBJ2-1; the match to TRBD2 covers 11 bases. V shed 5 bases and J 5 bases; nucleotides not matched to a gene: 5. CDR1 and CDR2 from the germline V gene are MNHEY and SMNVEV (reference sequence). The CDR3 has 15 residues.